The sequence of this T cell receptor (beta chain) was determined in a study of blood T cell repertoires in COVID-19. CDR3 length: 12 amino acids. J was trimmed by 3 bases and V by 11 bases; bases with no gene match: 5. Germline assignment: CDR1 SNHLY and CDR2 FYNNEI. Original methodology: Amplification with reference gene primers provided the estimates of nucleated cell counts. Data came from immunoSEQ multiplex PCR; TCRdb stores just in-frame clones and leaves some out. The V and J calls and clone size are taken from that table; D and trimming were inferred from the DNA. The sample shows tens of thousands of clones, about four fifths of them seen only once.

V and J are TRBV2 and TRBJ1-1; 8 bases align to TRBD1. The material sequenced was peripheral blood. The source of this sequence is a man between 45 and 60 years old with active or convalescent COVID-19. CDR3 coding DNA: TGTGCCGGGAGGACAGGGCACACTGAAGCTTTCTTT. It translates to CAGRTGHTEAFF.